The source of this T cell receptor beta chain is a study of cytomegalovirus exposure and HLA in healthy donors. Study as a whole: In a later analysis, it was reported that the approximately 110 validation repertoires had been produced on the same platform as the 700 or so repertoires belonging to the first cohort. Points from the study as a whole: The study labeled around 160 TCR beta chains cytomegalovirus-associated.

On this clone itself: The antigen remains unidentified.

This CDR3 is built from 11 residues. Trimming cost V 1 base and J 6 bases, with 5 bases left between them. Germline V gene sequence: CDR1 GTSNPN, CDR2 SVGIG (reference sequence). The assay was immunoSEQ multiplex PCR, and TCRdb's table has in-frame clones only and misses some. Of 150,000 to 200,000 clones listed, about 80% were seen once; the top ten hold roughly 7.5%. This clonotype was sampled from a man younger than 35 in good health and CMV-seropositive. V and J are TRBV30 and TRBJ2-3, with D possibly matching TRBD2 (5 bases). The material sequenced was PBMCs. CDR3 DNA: TGTGCCTGGAGTGCGGGGGATACGCAGTATTTT. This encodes CAWSAGDTQYF.